The entry below describes one T cell receptor (beta chain). The data derive from a study of blood T cell repertoires in COVID-19. Study background: Samples representing acute and convalescent COVID-19 were sourced from the United States, Italy and Spain. In each case, the material was cDNA or gDNA derived from T cells, B-cell-depleted T cells, or PBMCs.

Germline CDR1 and CDR2: LNHDA and SQIVND (reference sequence). The CDR3 sequence is 14 residues long. Trimming removed 6 bases from V and 7 bases from J; junction bases left unmatched: 11. In the original workflow: It was from reference gene primer amplification that nucleated cell counts were estimated. TCRdb's table, derived via immunoSEQ multiplex PCR, lists solely in-frame clones and lacks some. V and J calls and clone size are those listed in that table; D and trimming were worked out from the DNA. The sample shows around 330,000 clones, around 87% of them seen only once. This sequence joins TRBV19 and TRBJ1-2, with TRBD1 identical over 7 bases. The origin of this receptor is a woman aged 50 to 60 with active or convalescent COVID-19. The specimen was peripheral blood. In DNA, the CDR3 is TGTGCCAGTAGAGAAGGGGGCACAGGGAGTGGCTACACCTTC. Its translation is CASREGGTGSGYTF.